The clone carrying this TCR beta chain was recorded a few times. Antigen: not known. The data originate from a study of T cell responses to AZD1222 COVID-19 vaccine. The overall study: Both about-4-week and about-12-week second-dose recipients were combined.

Broader study findings: Donors were mostly white British, more females; clonal diversity possibly underestimated. Nearly half of spike-specific TCRs reportedly target variant regions that are unmutated in the B.1.351 and B.1.1.7 variants. Repertoire samples came only from after the peak T cell response.

Germline loops: CDR1 LGHDT, CDR2 YNNKEL (reference sequence). The CDR3 runs 15 residues. Unmatched junction bases numbered 5, after V lost 4 bases and J lost 3 bases. Profiling relied on immunoSEQ multiplex PCR, and the TCRdb table lists in-frame clones only, not all of them. In the table there are about 120,000 clones, more than 80% of which are singletons. The V call is TRBV3-1 (or the pseudogene TRBV3-2), the J call TRBJ1-3; the match to TRBD1 covers 8 bases. Sample: peripheral blood, taken on day 0 of AZD1222 vaccination. This receptor was obtained from an adult in good health. The CDR3, as DNA: TGTGCCAGCAGCCGTGACGGGACAGGTGGAAACACCATATATTTT. Its translation is CASSRDGTGGNTIYF.